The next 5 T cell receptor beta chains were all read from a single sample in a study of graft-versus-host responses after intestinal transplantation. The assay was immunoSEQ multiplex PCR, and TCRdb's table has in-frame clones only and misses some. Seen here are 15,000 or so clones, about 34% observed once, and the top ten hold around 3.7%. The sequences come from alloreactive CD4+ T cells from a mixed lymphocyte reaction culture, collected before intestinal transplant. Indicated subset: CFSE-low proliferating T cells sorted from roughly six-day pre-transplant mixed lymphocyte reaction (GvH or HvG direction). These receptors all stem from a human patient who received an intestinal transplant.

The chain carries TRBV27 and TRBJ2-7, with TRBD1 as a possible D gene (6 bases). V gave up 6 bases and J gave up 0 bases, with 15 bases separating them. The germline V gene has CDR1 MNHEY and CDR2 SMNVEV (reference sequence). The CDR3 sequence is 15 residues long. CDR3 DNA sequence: TGTGCCAGCAGGGGTCACGACAGGAGCTCCTACGAGCAGTACTTC. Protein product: CASRGHDRSSYEQYF.

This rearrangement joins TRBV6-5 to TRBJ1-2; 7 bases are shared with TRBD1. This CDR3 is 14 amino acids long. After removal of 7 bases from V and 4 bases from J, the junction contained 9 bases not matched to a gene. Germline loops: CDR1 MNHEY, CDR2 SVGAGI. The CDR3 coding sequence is TGTGCCAGCACCGAATACAGGGGTGGCTATGGCTACACCTTC. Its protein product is CASTEYRGGYGYTF.

The CDR3 DNA reads as TGTGCCAGCAGGAGGTGGACCGGGGAGCTGTTTTTT. Its translation: CASRRWTGELFF. The chain employs TRBV27 and TRBJ2-2; D gene ambiguous. The CDR3 runs to 12 residues. Germline V CDR1 and CDR2: MNHEY, SMNVEV (reference sequence). V dropped 6 bases and J dropped 5 bases, with 7 bases sitting between them.

The CDR3, as DNA: TGTGCCAGCAGCCAATCTACAGGGGGCTCCAAAAACATTCAGTACTTC. As protein: CASSQSTGGSKNIQYF. V and J are TRBV7-9 and TRBJ2-4; 9 positions match TRBD1. Germline V gene sequence: CDR1 SEHNR, CDR2 FQNEAQ (reference sequence). This CDR3 has 16 residues. V lost 5 bases, J lost 2 bases, and 7 bases stayed unmatched.

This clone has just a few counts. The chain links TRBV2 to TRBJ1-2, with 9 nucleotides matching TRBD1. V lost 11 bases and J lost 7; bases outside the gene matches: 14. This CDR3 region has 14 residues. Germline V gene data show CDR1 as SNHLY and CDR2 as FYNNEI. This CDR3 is CAGRRDRDPVGYTF. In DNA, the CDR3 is TGTGCCGGAAGGCGGGACAGGGATCCAGTTGGCTACACCTTC.